These T cell receptor beta chains were read from a single sample in a study of tumor and adjacent non-tumor tissue in lung cancer. TCRdb reprocessed the multiplex PCR reads via MiXCR and lists one record per CDR3 protein. The sample contains 80,000 or so distinct CDR3 sequences, roughly 80% of which appear only once. Specimen: distant non-tumor lung tissue. The receptor set was obtained from a man aged 55 to 69 with non-small cell lung cancer. The CDR3 runs from the conserved cysteine through the conserved F or W. Fields, in order: D gene, V gene, J gene, clone size, CDR3 protein, CDR3 DNA. D genes are given only for firm matches. The size of a clone is reported for some rows only, either as once, few or many, or as a class for expanded clones.

TRBD2	TRBV12-3/TRBV12-4	TRBJ2-1	.	CASSLRASGSHEQFF	TGTGCCAGCAGTTTACGGGCTAGCGGTTCGCATGAGCAGTTCTTC
.	TRBV11-2	TRBJ2-5	.	CASSPRVRAETQYF	TGTGCCAGCAGCCCTCGAGTCAGGGCAGAGACCCAGTACTTC
.	TRBV6-6	TRBJ2-2	.	CAICEIGELDTGELFF	TGTGCCATCTGTGAAATTGGGGAATTGGACACCGGGGAGCTGTTTTTT
TRBD2	TRBV20-1	TRBJ2-3	.	CSTHGLAENTDTQFF	TGCAGTACTCACGGACTAGCGGAAAACACAGATACGCAGTTTTTT
TRBD2	TRBV6-5	TRBJ2-5	.	CAISDTWTAGAQYF	TGTGCCATCAGTGATACCTGGACTGCGGGGGCCCAGTACTTC
TRBD2	TRBV7-9	TRBJ2-7	.	CASSLTTTSEYEQYF	TGTGCCAGTAGCTTAACTACTACTAGCGAATACGAGCAGTACTTC
.	TRBV12-3/TRBV12-4	TRBJ1-1	.	CAISLVGLGMNTEAFF	TGTGCAATCAGTTTGGTAGGATTAGGGATGAACACTGAAGCTTTCTTT
TRBD2	TRBV5-1	TRBJ2-1	few	CASSLWASGGDEQFF	TGCGCCAGCAGCTTGTGGGCTAGCGGGGGAGATGAGCAGTTCTTC
TRBD1	TRBV4-1	TRBJ2-3	many	CASRPGTGGTDTQYF	TGCGCCAGCAGGCCCGGGACAGGAGGGACAGATACGCAGTATTTT
TRBD1	TRBV12-3/TRBV12-4	TRBJ2-7	.	CASSPTGGSYKQYF	TGTGCCAGCAGCCCCACAGGGGGTTCCTACAAGCAGTACTTC
.	TRBV6-1	TRBJ2-1	.	CACSETTAEADEQFF	TGTGCGTGCAGTGAAACAACGGCGGAAGCGGATGAGCAGTTCTTC
TRBD1	TRBV6-5	TRBJ1-5	.	CASSYSGQGSEPQRF	TGTGCCAGTAGTTACAGTGGACAGGGTAGTGAGCCCCAGCGTTTT
.	TRBV4-1	TRBJ2-3	.	CAISHLTGPQVDTQYF	TGCGCCATCAGCCACCTGACCGGGCCACAGGTCGATACACAGTATTTT
.	TRBV5-1	TRBJ1-1	.	CASSLWGGENTEAFF	TGCGCCAGCAGCTTGTGGGGGGGGGAGAACACTGAAGCTTTCTTT
.	TRBV20-1	TRBJ2-7	many	CSARWQGGTFYEQYF	TGCAGTGCTAGGTGGCAGGGGGGGACCTTTTACGAGCAGTACTTC
TRBD2	TRBV7-9	TRBJ2-3	.	CASSLTLAGHTDTQYF	TGTGCCAGCAGCTTAACACTAGCGGGGCACACAGATACGCAGTATTTT
.	TRBV12-3/TRBV12-4	TRBJ1-2	few	CASSLGGVYGYTF	TGTGCCAGCAGTTTAGGCGGAGTCTATGGCTACACCTTC
.	TRBV20-1	TRBJ2-7	.	CSAFLPASSYEQYF	TGCAGTGCTTTCCTACCGGCAAGCTCCTATGAGCAATACTTC
.	TRBV6-1	TRBJ2-5	.	CASTITGSETQYF	TGTGCCAGCACTATTACAGGGTCAGAGACCCAGTACTTC
TRBD2	TRBV10-1	TRBJ2-1	many	CASSAGTSRNEQFF	TGCGCCAGCAGCGCCGGGACTAGTCGGAATGAGCAGTTCTTC
.	TRBV11-2	TRBJ1-1	.	CTSLPVHQDTEAFF	TGTACCAGCCTACCGGTACACCAGGACACTGAAGCTTTCTTT
.	TRBV20-1	TRBJ2-7	.	CSTRDASIPEQYF	TGCAGTACTAGAGACGCTAGCATCCCCGAGCAGTACTTC
.	TRBV6-5	TRBJ2-3	.	CASSNSGTQYF	TGTGCCAGCAGCAATTCGGGTACGCAGTATTTT
TRBD1	TRBV29-1	TRBJ2-7	.	CSVTRQGTYYEQYF	TGCAGCGTTACAAGACAGGGAACTTACTACGAGCAGTACTTC